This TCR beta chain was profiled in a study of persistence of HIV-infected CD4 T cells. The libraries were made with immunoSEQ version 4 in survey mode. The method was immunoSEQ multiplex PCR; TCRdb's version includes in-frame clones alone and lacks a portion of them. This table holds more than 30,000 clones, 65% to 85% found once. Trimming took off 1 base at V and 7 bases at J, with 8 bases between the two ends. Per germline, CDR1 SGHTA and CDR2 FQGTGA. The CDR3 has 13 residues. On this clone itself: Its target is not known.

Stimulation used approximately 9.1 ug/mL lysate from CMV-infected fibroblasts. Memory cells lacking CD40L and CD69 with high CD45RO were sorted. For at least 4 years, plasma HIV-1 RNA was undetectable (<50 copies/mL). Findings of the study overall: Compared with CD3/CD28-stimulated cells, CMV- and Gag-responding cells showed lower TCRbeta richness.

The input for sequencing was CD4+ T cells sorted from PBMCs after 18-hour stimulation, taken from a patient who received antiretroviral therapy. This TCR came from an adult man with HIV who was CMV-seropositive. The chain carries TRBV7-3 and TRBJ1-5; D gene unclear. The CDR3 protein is CASSLSPGQPQHF. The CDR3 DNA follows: TGTGCCAGCAGCTTAAGCCCGGGCCAGCCCCAGCATTTT.